The T cell receptor beta chain described here comes from a study of shared clonotypes between healthy human individuals. Naivety among CD8 cells was defined by CD45RO negativity and positive CCR7 selection, thereby excluding terminally differentiated effector memory CD45RA+ cells. The study enrolled healthy HIV-negative adults without recent acute infections or vaccinations as donors. The donors, all of them Caucasian adults, lived in Nashville, Tennessee. As originally analysed: From ImmunoSEQ came sequences covering only the junction and carrying no quality scores, so filtering differed. Produced via immunoSEQ multiplex PCR; TCRdb's table is partial and in-frame only. V, J and clone size reflect that table, while D and trimming were determined from the DNA. The sample records 750,000 to 1,000,000 clones, about 92% being singletons. The length of the CDR3 is 16 residues. J was trimmed by 2 bases and V by 4 bases; bases with no gene match: 3. CDR1 MNHEY and CDR2 SMNVEV come from the germline V gene (reference sequence).

The specimen sequenced was naive CD8+ T cells sorted from blood. The chain links TRBV27 to TRBJ2-3; 13 bases align to TRBD2. This TCR was recovered from a man under 40 in good health. CDR3 region: CASSSGLAGVTDTQYF. The CDR3 nucleotides are TGTGCCAGCAGTTCTGGACTAGCGGGAGTCACAGATACGCAGTATTTT.